In its sample, the clone carrying this TCR beta chain was seen a few times. The antigen is unknown. The germline CDR1 and CDR2 sequences are SGHTA and FQGNSA. V lost 3 bases to trimming and J lost 4 bases; unmatched junction nucleotides: 8. The CDR3 totals 15 residues. These data come from a study of cytomegalovirus exposure and HLA in healthy donors. Broader study findings: HLA alleles were associated with 15,000 to 20,000 TCR beta sequences in a later analysis at 0.05 false discovery rate.

With 60 Vbeta and 13 Jbeta primers, the PCR was carried out. TCRdb keeps only in-frame clones here, not all; method: immunoSEQ multiplex PCR. Of hundreds of thousands of clones detected, around 80% appear once; the ten largest clones hold 0.2% to 0.25%. The V call is TRBV7-2, the J call TRBJ1-2, with 7 bases identical to TRBD1. This receptor was obtained from a girl aged 2-10 years in good health and CMV-seronegative. The sample taken for sequencing was PBMCs. The DNA of the CDR3 is TGTGCCAGCAGCTTCACAGGGGTTGGGGCCTATGGCTACACCTTC. Translated: CASSFTGVGAYGYTF.